These T cell receptor beta chains were read from a single sample in a study of T cell repertoires and Cas9 in healthy adults. TCRdb's copy holds only in-frame clones and misses some; the assay was immunoSEQ multiplex PCR. The sample includes tens of thousands of clones, 80% to 95% of them seen just once. The sequencing input was CD4+ effector T cells (CD127+, CD25-, CD137-, CD154-) from PBMCs; culture status not recorded. The receptors were sampled from a human donor in good health. Both conserved end residues are part of each CDR3. D genes are given only for firm matches. A row's size may be missing; if present it is once, few, many or a size class.

length	size	J	V	D	DNA	CDR3
14	.	TRBJ2-3	TRBV5-4	.	TGTGCCAGCAGCGGGGACCCCAGCACAGATACGCAGTATTTT	CASSGDPSTDTQYF
14	.	TRBJ1-1	TRBV5-1	.	TGCGCCAGCAGAGCGGATATCCCGAACACTGAAGCTTTCTTT	CASRADIPNTEAFF
15	.	TRBJ2-3	TRBV7-2	.	TGTGCCAGCAGCTTAGGACAGGTTTTCACAGATACGCAGTATTTT	CASSLGQVFTDTQYF
14	.	TRBJ1-2	TRBV4-2	.	TGTGCCAGCAGCCAAGAACGGGAATATGGGGGCTACACCTTC	CASSQEREYGGYTF
15	.	TRBJ2-5	TRBV5-4	TRBD1	TGTGCCAGCAGAAAGGGACAGGGCCAGCGAGAGACCCAGTACTTC	CASRKGQGQRETQYF
18	.	TRBJ2-3	TRBV19	TRBD2	TGTGCCAGTCGTAGGGGACTAGCGGGGGGGGCATCCACAGATACGCAGTATTTT	CASRRGLAGGASTDTQYF
16	.	TRBJ2-1	TRBV15	.	TGTGCCACCAGCAGAGCTGGCGGGGTGAAAGGCAATGAGCAGTTCTTC	CATSRAGGVKGNEQFF
15	.	TRBJ2-1	TRBV4-1	TRBD2	TGCGCCAGCAGCCAGGCTGGCGGGGGTATGAATGAGCAGTTCTTC	CASSQAGGGMNEQFF
14	few	TRBJ1-4	TRBV30	.	TGTGCCTGCCCCGAGGGGGGTACTAATGAAAAACTGTTTTTT	CACPEGGTNEKLFF
14	.	TRBJ1-3	TRBV6-6	.	TGTGCCAGCAGGAGGACAGCCTCTGGAAACACCATATATTTT	CASRRTASGNTIYF
16	.	TRBJ2-1	TRBV10-3	TRBD2	TGTGCCATCACTGAGGGGCTAGCGGGAGGATTTGATGAGCAGTTCTTC	CAITEGLAGGFDEQFF
13	once	TRBJ2-3	TRBV11-3	TRBD2	TGTGCCAGCAGCCTTACCCTGAAGCGGGAGGACTATTTT	CASSLTLKREDYF
15	.	TRBJ2-1	TRBV6-6	.	TGTGCCAGCAGGGCGGCGGGGTATCTATACAATGAGCAGTTCTTC	CASRAAGYLYNEQFF
15	.	TRBJ2-4	TRBV18	TRBD1	TGTGCCAGCTCAACAGGGGAATTAGCCAAAAACATTCAGTACTTC	CASSTGELAKNIQYF